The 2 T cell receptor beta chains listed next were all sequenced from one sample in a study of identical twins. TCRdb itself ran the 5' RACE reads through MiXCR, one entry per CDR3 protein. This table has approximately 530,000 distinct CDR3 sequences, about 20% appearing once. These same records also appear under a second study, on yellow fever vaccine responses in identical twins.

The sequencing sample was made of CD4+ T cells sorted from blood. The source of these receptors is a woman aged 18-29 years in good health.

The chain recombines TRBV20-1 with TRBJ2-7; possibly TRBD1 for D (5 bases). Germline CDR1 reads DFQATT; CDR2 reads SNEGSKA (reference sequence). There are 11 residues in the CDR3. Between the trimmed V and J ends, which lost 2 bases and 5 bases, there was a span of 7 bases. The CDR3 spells CSARLGDEQYF. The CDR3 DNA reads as TGCAGTGCTAGATTAGGGGACGAGCAGTACTTC.

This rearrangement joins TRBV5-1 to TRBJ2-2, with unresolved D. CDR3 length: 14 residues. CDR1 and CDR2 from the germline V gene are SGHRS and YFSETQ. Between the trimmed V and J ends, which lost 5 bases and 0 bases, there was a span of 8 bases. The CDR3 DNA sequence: TGCGCCAGCAGTGAAAAGTCGAACACCGGGGAGCTGTTTTTT. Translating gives CASSEKSNTGELFF.